A selection of T cell receptor beta chains follows, all from one sample in a study of T cells in Graves' hyperthyroidism and ophthalmopathy. Each CDR3 protein is one row after TCRdb ran MiXCR on the multiplex PCR reads. The sample gives fewer than 250,000 distinct CDR3 sequences, under 20% of which show up once; around 50% is in the top ten. The sample comprised blood. The source is a man in his fifties with Graves' hyperthyroidism. The CDR3 runs from the conserved cysteine through the conserved F or W. A D gene is named only where the DNA matches it firmly. A row's size may be missing; if present it is once, few, many or a size class.

12,.,many,TRBV30,TRBJ2-7,CAWRTTSYEQYF,TGTGCCTGGAGGACAACCTCCTACGAGCAGTACTTC
15,TRBD2,few,TRBV20-1,TRBJ2-7,CSAPRSGSMSYEQYF,TGCAGTGCCCCGCGTAGCGGGAGTATGTCCTACGAGCAGTACTTC
14,.,few,TRBV10-3,TRBJ2-3,CAISEQGTTDTQYF,TGTGCCATCAGTGAACAGGGTACCACAGATACGCAGTATTTT
17,TRBD2,many,TRBV7-8,TRBJ2-6,CASSSDGGRSGANVLTF,TGTGCCAGCAGCTCGGACGGCGGGAGGTCTGGGGCCAACGTCCTGACTTTC
14,.,many,TRBV29-1,TRBJ1-2,CSAARDNQNYGYTF,TGCAGCGCCGCCAGGGACAACCAAAACTATGGCTACACCTTC
13,.,many,TRBV12-3/TRBV12-4,TRBJ2-5,CASGSQGLETQYF,TGTGCCAGCGGCTCCCAGGGGTTGGAGACCCAGTACTTC
18,.,.,TRBV4-1,TRBJ2-1,CASSRPQGGRGGYNEQFF,TGCGCCAGCAGCCGACCCCAAGGGGGGAGGGGTGGCTACAATGAGCAGTTCTTC
14,.,many,TRBV12-3/TRBV12-4,TRBJ2-5,CASSLEESQETQYF,TGTGCCAGCAGTTTGGAGGAGTCTCAAGAGACCCAGTACTTC
16,.,many,TRBV15,TRBJ1-6,CATSRDSGAEGSPLHF,TGTGCCACCAGCAGAGATTCGGGGGCCGAAGGGTCACCCCTCCACTTT
16,.,.,TRBV15,TRBJ2-4,CATSILLSGPKNIQYF,TGTGCCACCAGCATCCTCCTTTCCGGCCCCAAAAACATTCAGTACTTC
16,.,.,TRBV15,TRBJ2-3,CATSRGGSEGTDTQYF,TGTGCCACCAGCAGAGGAGGGTCGGAGGGCACAGATACGCAGTATTTT
15,TRBD2,many,TRBV2,TRBJ2-1,CASRELAGGGDEQFF,TGTGCCAGCAGGGAACTAGCGGGAGGGGGGGATGAGCAGTTCTTC
13,.,once,TRBV19,TRBJ2-7,CASSIATSLEQYF,TGTGCCAGTAGTATAGCAACAAGTCTGGAGCAGTACTTC